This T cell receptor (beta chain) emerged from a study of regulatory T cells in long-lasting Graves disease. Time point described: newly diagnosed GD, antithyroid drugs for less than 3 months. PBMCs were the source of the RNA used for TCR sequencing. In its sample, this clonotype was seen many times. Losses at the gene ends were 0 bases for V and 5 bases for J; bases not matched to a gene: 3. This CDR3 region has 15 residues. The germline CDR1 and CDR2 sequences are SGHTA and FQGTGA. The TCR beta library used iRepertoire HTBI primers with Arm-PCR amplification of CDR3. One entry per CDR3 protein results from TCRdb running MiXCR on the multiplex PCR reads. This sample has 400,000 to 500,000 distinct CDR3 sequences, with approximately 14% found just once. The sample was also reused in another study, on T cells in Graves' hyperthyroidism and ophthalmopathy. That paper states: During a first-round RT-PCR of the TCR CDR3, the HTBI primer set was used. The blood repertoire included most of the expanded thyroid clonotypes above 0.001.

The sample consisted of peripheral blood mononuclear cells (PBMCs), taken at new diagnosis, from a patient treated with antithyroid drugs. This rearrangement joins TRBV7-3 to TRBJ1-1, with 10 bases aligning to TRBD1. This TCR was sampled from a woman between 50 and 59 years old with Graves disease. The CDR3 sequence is CASSLTTGGLTEAFF. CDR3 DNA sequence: TGTGCCAGCAGCTTAACGACAGGGGGCTTGACTGAAGCTTTCTTT.